The 29 T cell receptor beta chains given below trace back to one sample, sequenced in a study of T-cell memory formation after mild COVID-19. TCRdb recomputed calls from the 5' RACE reads with MiXCR, one row per CDR3 protein. Among under 200,000 distinct CDR3 sequences listed, around 10% were seen once. Specimen: PBMCs or a T cell subset sorted from them (not recorded which). All receptors derive from a man younger than 35 who had mild COVID-19 (a few samples of this study predate the infection). Cell type and time point are not known.

This clonotype has at least ten counts. The J gene is TRBJ2-7, the V gene TRBV7-8; maybe TRBD1 (6 bases). Looked up from germline, CDR1 is SGHVS and CDR2 is FQNEAQ. V lost 6 bases and J 4 bases, leaving 13 bases between the germline ends. The CDR3 runs to 13 residues. The CDR3 reads CASSWDTLYEQYV. The DNA for the CDR3 is TGTGCCAGCAGTTGGGACACTTTATACGAGCAGTACGTC.

The chain carries TRBV7-2 and TRBJ2-3, with 8 nucleotides matching TRBD2. CDR3 size: 15 residues. J was trimmed by 6 bases and V by 5 bases; bases with no gene match: 10. The germline gives CDR1 SGHTA, CDR2 FQGNSA. The DNA for the CDR3 is TGTGCCAGCAGCCCTCTGGGTAGCGGGGCTGATACGCAGTATTTT. It is translated as CASSPLGSGADTQYF.

The chain is built from TRBV7-9 and TRBJ2-4; D is possibly TRBD1 (8 bases). V lost 4 bases, J lost 8 bases, and 12 bases lay in between. The CDR3 has 13 residues. Germline V CDR1 and CDR2: SEHNR, FQNEAQ (reference sequence). DNA for the CDR3: TGTGCCAGCAGCTACAGGGGGGGGGACATTCAGTACTTC. Amino acids: CASSYRGGDIQYF.

This clonotype came up a few times. V usage is TRBV11-2 and J usage is TRBJ2-7, with TRBD1 identical over 10 bases. This CDR3 has 15 amino acids. The junction had 1 base not matched to a gene; V was cut back by 1 base and J by 1 base. CDR1 is SGHAT, CDR2 FQNNGV, per germline. The CDR3 loop reads CASSLGGQGSYEQYV. The CDR3 DNA sequence: TGTGCCAGCAGCTTAGGGGGACAGGGGTCCTACGAGCAGTACGTC.

The chain joins TRBV2 to TRBJ2-3, with D perhaps matching TRBD2 (5 bases). This CDR3 region has 15 residues. Germline CDR1 SNHLY, CDR2 FYNNEI. V was cut by 3 bases and J by 2 bases, with 12 bases left in between. CDR3 sequence: CASSERAGDTDTQYF. The CDR3 DNA reads as TGTGCCAGCAGTGAGCGGGCAGGCGACACAGATACGCAGTATTTT. Filled out from reference TRBV2 and TRBJ2-3, the complete variable domain reads EPEVTQTPSHQVTQMGQEVILRCVPISNHLYFYWYRQILGQKVEFLVSFYNNEISEKSEIFDDQFSVERPDGSNFTLKIRSTKLEDSAMYFCASSERAGDTDTQYFGPGTRLTVL.

The chain has TRBV10-3 and TRBJ1-5, with TRBD1 identical over 8 bases. Germline CDR1 and CDR2: ENHRY and SYGVKD. The trim removed 2 bases at V and 7 bases at J, leaving 4 bases unmatched. There are 14 residues in the CDR3. The CDR3 DNA reads TGTGCCATCAGTGAGAGGACAGGGCGACAGCCCCAGCATTTT. Amino acid sequence: CAISERTGRQPQHF.

The chain uses TRBV24-1 and TRBJ2-2, with D tentatively TRBD1 or TRBD2 (6 bases each). The CDR3 runs 14 residues. Trimming removed 8 bases from V and 1 base from J, with 10 bases in between. Looked up from germline, CDR1 is KGHDR and CDR2 is SFDVKD. DNA for the CDR3: TGTGCCACCAAGGAGGGGGGGAACACCGGGGAGCTGTTTTTT. It encodes CATKEGGNTGELFF.

This clonotype was detected many times. The V call is TRBV12-3 or TRBV12-4, the J call TRBJ2-5; D gene unclear. The CDR3 covers 12 residues. The V gene lost 8 bases and the J gene lost 4 bases, with 11 bases spanning the gap. The CDR3 DNA sequence: TGTGCCAGCCTGAAGGAGACAGAGACCCAGTACTTC. Protein: CASLKETETQYF.

J is TRBJ1-6 and V is TRBV7-9; 12 bases agree with TRBD1. CDR3 length: 17 residues. The J segment lost 11 bases and the V segment lost 2 bases, leaving 10 bases of the junction unmatched. CDR1 is SEHNR and CDR2 is FQNEAQ in the germline V gene (reference sequence). The CDR3 coding sequence is TGTGCCAGCAGCTTATTCCGTGGGACAGGGGGCAATCCACCCCTCCACTTT. It specifies CASSLFRGTGGNPPLHF.

In its sample, this clonotype was seen many times. The V and J genes are TRBV11-2 and TRBJ2-3; no clear D. Deletions cut 5 bases from V and 5 bases from J, with 8 bases between. CDR1 SGHAT and CDR2 FQNNGV come from the germline V gene. The CDR3 extends over 12 amino acids. CDR3 loop: CASSQEGDTQYF. The CDR3 DNA reads as TGTGCCAGCAGCCAAGAAGGAGATACGCAGTATTTT.

This clonotype was counted a single time. The CDR3 spells CASSVGRGSYGYTF. The CDR3 DNA reads TGTGCCAGCAGCGTAGGACGAGGGTCCTATGGCTACACCTTC. The chain is built from TRBV9 and TRBJ1-2; D gene ambiguous. V was trimmed by 0 bases and J by 4 bases, leaving 10 bases between them. The CDR3 is 14 residues long. The germline V gene has CDR1 SGDLS and CDR2 YYNGEE.

The chain carries TRBV11-2 and TRBJ1-2; 9 bases line up with TRBD1. This CDR3 has 13 residues. CDR1 and CDR2 (germline): SGHAT, FQNNGV. The trim removed 6 bases at V and 4 bases at J, leaving 3 bases unmatched. The CDR3 reads CASRGTGIYGYTF. CDR3 nucleotide sequence: TGTGCCAGCAGGGGGACAGGGATCTATGGCTACACCTTC. Full variable domain (remainder filled in from reference TRBV11-2 and TRBJ1-2): EAGVAQSPRYKIIEKRQSVAFWCNPISGHATLYWYQQILGQGPKLLIQFQNNGVVDDSQLPKDRFSAERLKGVDSTLKIQPAKLEDSAVYLCASRGTGIYGYTFGSGTRLTVV.

This clonotype was counted at least ten times. This chain links TRBV12-3 or TRBV12-4 with TRBJ2-5, with D perhaps matching TRBD1 (5 bases). V was cut by 3 bases and J by 4 bases, with 9 bases left in between. The CDR3 extends over 13 amino acids. The CDR3 loop reads CASSFRQGETQYF. As DNA, the CDR3 is TGTGCCAGCAGTTTTAGGCAGGGAGAGACCCAGTACTTC.

This clonotype was counted a few times. The V gene is TRBV12-3 or TRBV12-4, the J gene TRBJ1-2; no reliable D call. With 2 bases removed from V and 7 bases from J, the gap between germline ends came to 17 bases. The CDR3 loop spans 15 amino acids. CDR3 sequence: CASSLTDGRVGGYTF. CDR3 in DNA: TGTGCCAGCAGTTTAACCGATGGGCGCGTGGGTGGCTACACCTTC.

There are many counts of this clonotype. V gene TRBV18 combines with J gene TRBJ1-5; 10 bases agree with TRBD1. CDR3 length: 15 amino acids. Trimming at V came to 3 bases and at J to 4 bases, leaving 3 bases not matched to a gene. Germline lookup yields CDR1 KGHSH and CDR2 LQKENI. CDR3 sequence: CASSPDRGKNQPQHF. The DNA of the CDR3 is TGTGCCAGCTCACCGGACAGGGGGAAGAATCAGCCCCAGCATTTT.

This clonotype appeared many times. The gene calls are TRBV5-5 and TRBJ1-2; no firm D call. This CDR3 has 14 residues. Germline loops: CDR1 SGHKS, CDR2 YYEKEE (reference sequence). Deletions cut 0 bases from V and 7 bases from J, with 13 bases between. CDR3 bases: TGTGCCAGCAGCTTGGAGGTTCGGGGAAGTGGCTACACCTTC. Amino acid sequence: CASSLEVRGSGYTF. Full variable domain (outside the CDR3, taken from reference TRBV5-5 and TRBJ1-2): DAGVTQSPTHLIKTRGQQVTLRCSPISGHKSVSWYQQVLGQGPQFIFQYYEKEERGRGNFPDRFSARQFPNYSSELNVNALLLGDSALYLCASSLEVRGSGYTFGSGTRLTVV.

This clonotype was counted only a few times. The chain joins TRBV5-1 to TRBJ2-3; D not certain. V gave up 0 bases and J gave up 2 bases, with 7 bases separating them. Germline CDR1 and CDR2: SGHRS and YFSETQ. The CDR3 has 14 residues. CDR3 sequence (DNA): TGCGCCAGCAGCTTGGACCCGGACACAGATACGCAGTATTTT. The encoded protein is CASSLDPDTDTQYF.

This clonotype was picked up a small number of times. J is TRBJ1-4 and V is TRBV11-2; D is unresolved. Germline lookup yields CDR1 SGHAT and CDR2 FQNNGV. The ends were cut back, 3 bases at V and 8 bases at J, with 19 bases in the middle. The CDR3 covers 16 residues. The CDR3 DNA reads TGTGCCAGCAGCTTGGGCCTGGGAGGAGTGATGGAAAAACTGTTTTTT. It codes for CASSLGLGGVMEKLFF.

This clonotype was counted between two and nine times. The rearrangement uses TRBV23-1 and TRBJ2-5, with D perhaps TRBD1 or TRBD2 (6 bases each). TRBV23-1 is placed among ORFs of uncertain function. CDR3 length: 14 residues. The V end was cut by 0 bases, the J end by 7 bases, with 12 bases between. The CDR3 reads CASSQSGGQGTQYF. CDR3 bases: TGCGCCAGCAGTCAATCTGGGGGGCAGGGGACCCAGTACTTC.

This clonotype showed up just a few times. The chain carries TRBV6-5 and TRBJ2-2; TRBD2 aligns across 12 bases. Trimming removed 5 bases from V and 1 base from J; junction bases left unmatched: 5. This CDR3 spans 17 amino acids. Germline CDR1 is MNHEY and CDR2 is SVGAGI. The CDR3 region has the DNA TGTGCCAGCAGTCGATCGGGACTAGCGGGGAACACCGGGGAGCTGTTTTTT. Its protein product is CASSRSGLAGNTGELFF.

This clonotype has a handful of counts. This rearrangement joins TRBV20-1 to TRBJ2-3; a possible D gene is TRBD1 (6 bases). Per the germline V gene, CDR1 is DFQATT and CDR2 is SNEGSKA (reference sequence). There are 14 residues in the CDR3. V lost 5 bases, J lost 1 base, and 13 bases lay in between. For the CDR3, the DNA is TGCAGTGCTGCCCGGGACACCGGCACAGATACGCAGTATTTT. Its translation: CSAARDTGTDTQYF.

This clonotype was counted at least ten times. At one of its ends the junction is not consistent with the germline gene, which may arise from a read error. The CDR3 is CASSLDPAGLTKAFF. The DNA of the CDR3 is TGCGCCAGCAGCTTGGATCCCGCTGGCCTCACTAAAGCTTTCTTT. The genes are TRBV5-1 and TRBJ1-1, with unresolved D. The CDR3 length is 15 residues. Germline CDR1 is SGHRS and CDR2 is YFSETQ.

This clonotype was observed a handful of times. CDR3 DNA sequence: TGCGCCAGCAGCTCCGGGACTAACACCTACGAGCAGTACGTC. Amino acid sequence: CASSSGTNTYEQYV. The chain has TRBV5-1 and TRBJ2-7, with 7 bases that match TRBD2. V lost 3 bases, J lost 2 bases, and 5 bases stayed unmatched. Germline CDR1 reads SGHRS; CDR2 reads YFSETQ. The CDR3 length is 14 residues.

The genes are TRBV20-1 and TRBJ2-5; 10 bases agree with TRBD1. Germline trimming cut 6 bases from V and 2 bases from J; bases unmatched to any gene: 6. The CDR3 is 14 amino acids. Germline V CDR1 and CDR2: DFQATT, SNEGSKA (reference sequence). The CDR3 DNA reads as TGCAGTGCCATGACGGGACAGGGGCAAGAGACCCAGTACTTC. Translated: CSAMTGQGQETQYF.

This clonotype showed up many times. CDR3 sequence (DNA): TGTGCCAGCAGCCAAGCTTGGCGGAGCACAGATACGCAGTATTTT. Translated: CASSQAWRSTDTQYF. V is TRBV3-1 and J is TRBJ2-3; D gene uncertain. This CDR3 is built from 15 residues. Trimming shortened V by 1 base and J by 0 bases, and 8 bases separated the two germline ends. Germline CDR1 LGHDT, CDR2 YNNKEL (reference sequence).

The chain joins TRBV2 to TRBJ1-1; D is unresolved. Germline-derived CDR1 and CDR2 are SNHLY and FYNNEI. CDR3 length: 15 amino acids. With 3 bases removed from V and 0 bases from J, the gap between germline ends came to 11 bases. As DNA, the CDR3 is TGTGCCAGCAGTGATCAAAGGCAGCTGAACACTGAAGCTTTCTTT. Amino acids: CASSDQRQLNTEAFF.

V gene TRBV27 combines with J gene TRBJ1-1; tentative D call: TRBD1 (5 bases). CDR1 MNHEY and CDR2 SMNVEV come from the germline V gene (reference sequence). Trimming pared 3 bases from V and 0 bases from J, leaving 11 bases between. CDR3 size: 15 residues. The CDR3 spells CASSFFGTVNTEAFF. In DNA, the CDR3 is TGTGCCAGCAGTTTTTTCGGGACGGTGAACACTGAAGCTTTCTTT.

The chain combines TRBV19 with TRBJ2-2; D tentatively reads TRBD1 or TRBD2 (6 bases each). This CDR3 spans 15 amino acids. The germline V and J ends were trimmed by 10 bases and 1 base, with 16 bases remaining between them. Germline lookup yields CDR1 LNHDA and CDR2 SQIVND (reference sequence). The CDR3, as DNA: TGTGCCACCACGGAGGGGGAAGGGAACACCGGGGAGCTGTTTTTT. This sequence encodes CATTEGEGNTGELFF. Together with reference TRBV19 and TRBJ2-2, the CDR3 gives the full variable domain: DGGITQSPKYLFRKEGQNVTLSCEQNLNHDAMYWYRQDPGQGLRLIYYSQIVNDFQKGDIAEGYSVSREKKESFPLTVTSAQKNPTAFYLCATTEGEGNTGELFFGEGSRLTVL.

This clonotype has only a few counts. The V and J genes are TRBV30 and TRBJ2-7; D gene uncertain. Trimming left V 0 bases short and J 7 bases short, with 10 bases between. Germline CDR1 is GTSNPN and CDR2 is SVGIG (reference sequence). The CDR3 has 12 amino acids. The CDR3 DNA follows: TGTGCCTGGAGTGTAATAGCCTGGGAGCAGTACTTC. This sequence encodes CAWSVIAWEQYF.